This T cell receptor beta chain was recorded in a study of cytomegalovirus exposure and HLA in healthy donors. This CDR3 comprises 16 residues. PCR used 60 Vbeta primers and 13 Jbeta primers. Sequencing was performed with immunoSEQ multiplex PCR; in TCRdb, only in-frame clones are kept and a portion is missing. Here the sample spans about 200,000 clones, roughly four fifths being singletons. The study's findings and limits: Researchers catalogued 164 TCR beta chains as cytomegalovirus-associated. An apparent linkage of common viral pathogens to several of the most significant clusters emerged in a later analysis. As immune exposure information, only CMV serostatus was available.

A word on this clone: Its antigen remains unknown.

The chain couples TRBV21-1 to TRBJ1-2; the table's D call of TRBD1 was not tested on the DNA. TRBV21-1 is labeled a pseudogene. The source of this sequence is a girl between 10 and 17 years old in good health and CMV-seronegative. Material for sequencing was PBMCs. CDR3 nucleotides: TGTGCCAGCAGCGTCGTTGAAGGACAGCGAGTCGATGGCTACACCTTC. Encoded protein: CASSVVEGQRVDGYTF.